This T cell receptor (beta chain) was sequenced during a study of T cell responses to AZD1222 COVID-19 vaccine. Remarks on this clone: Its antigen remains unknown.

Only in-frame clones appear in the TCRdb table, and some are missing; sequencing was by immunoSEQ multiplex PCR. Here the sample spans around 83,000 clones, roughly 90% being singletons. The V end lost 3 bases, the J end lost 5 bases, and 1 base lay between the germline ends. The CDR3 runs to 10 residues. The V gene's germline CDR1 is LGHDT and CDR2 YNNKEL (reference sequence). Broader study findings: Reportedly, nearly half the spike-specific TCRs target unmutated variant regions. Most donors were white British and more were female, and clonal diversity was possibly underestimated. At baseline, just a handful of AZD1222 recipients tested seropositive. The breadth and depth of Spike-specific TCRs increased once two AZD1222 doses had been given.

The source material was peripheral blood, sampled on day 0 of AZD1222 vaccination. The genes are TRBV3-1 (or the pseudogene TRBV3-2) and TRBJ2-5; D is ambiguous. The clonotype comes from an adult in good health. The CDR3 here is CASSQETQYF. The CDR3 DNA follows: TGTGCCAGCAGCCAGGAGACCCAGTACTTC.